These 11 T cell receptor beta chains were all obtained from the same sample, sequenced in a study of shared clonotypes between healthy human individuals. Data came from immunoSEQ multiplex PCR; TCRdb stores just in-frame clones and leaves some out. The sample records approximately 2,200,000 clones, 85% to 95% being singletons. Terminally differentiated effector memory CD45RA+ cells were left out of the naive CD8 fraction, which was CD45RO-negative and positively selected for CCR7. The specimen sequenced was naive CD8+ T cells from PBMCs. The receptors were gathered from a man aged 18 to 30 in good health. Some clones in this sample may be carry-over from other donors' samples.

This sequence joins TRBV29-1 and TRBJ2-3; perhaps D is TRBD1 or TRBD2 (6 bases each). The CDR3 spans 15 residues. CDR1 is SQVTM, CDR2 ANQGSEA, per germline. Deletions cut 8 bases from V and 8 bases from J, with 26 bases between. The CDR3 nucleotides read TGCAGCTTCGAGGCGACAGGTAGCTCAGCGGGTACGCAGTATTTT. This codes for CSFEATGSSAGTQYF.

The rearrangement joins TRBV10-3 to TRBJ2-2; 7 nucleotides match TRBD2. The CDR3 has 17 residues. The J segment lost 3 bases and the V segment lost 2 bases, leaving 9 bases of the junction unmatched. Germline CDR1 ENHRY, CDR2 SYGVKD. The CDR3 sequence is CAISEGLGGRYTGELFF. Written as DNA, the CDR3 is TGTGCCATCAGTGAGGGTCTGGGCGGGAGATACACCGGGGAGCTGTTTTTT.

Points on this clone: Other DNA sequences within the sample encode an identical CDR3. The rearrangement joins TRBV19 to TRBJ1-1, with D possibly matching TRBD1 (6 bases). CDR1 LNHDA and CDR2 SQIVND come from the germline V gene (reference sequence). The length of the CDR3 is 14 residues. Trimming cost V 2 bases and J 5 bases, with 12 bases left between them. The CDR3 loop reads CASSISGGRTEAFF. The CDR3 DNA reads TGTGCCAGTAGTATATCTGGGGGCAGGACTGAAGCTTTCTTT.

Turning to this clone: At one boundary the junction diverges from the germline segment, which might be a read error. V usage is TRBV5-6 and J usage is TRBJ2-7, with 12 bases that match TRBD2. CDR1 is SGHDT and CDR2 is YYEEEE in the germline V gene. The CDR3 consists of 15 residues. The CDR3 DNA sequence: TGTGCCAGCAGCTTGCTGACTAGCGGGAGTGGCGAGAAGAACTTC. Its protein product is CASSLLTSGSGEKNF.

The chain has TRBV7-2 and TRBJ1-2, with TRBD1 as a possible D gene (6 bases). Between the trimmed V and J ends, which lost 1 base and 2 bases, there was a span of 14 bases. The CDR3 is made up of 16 amino acids. Looked up from germline, CDR1 is SGHTA and CDR2 is FQGNSA. CDR3: CASSLVPRGANYGYTF. The CDR3, as DNA: TGTGCCAGCAGCTTAGTCCCCCGGGGGGCGAACTATGGCTACACCTTC.

The J gene is TRBJ2-7, the V gene TRBV7-2, with a tentative D call TRBD1 (6 bases). The germline CDR1 and CDR2 sequences are SGHTA and FQGNSA. The CDR3 totals 13 residues. V lost 3 bases, J lost 1 base, and 7 bases lay in between. CDR3 region: CASSFTGSYEQYF. The CDR3 nucleotides are TGTGCCAGCAGCTTCACAGGGTCCTACGAGCAGTACTTC.

The chain recombines TRBV28 with TRBJ1-1, with TRBD1 as a possible D gene (5 bases). The CDR3 is 15 residues long. Germline lookup yields CDR1 MDHEN and CDR2 SYDVKM. V was cut by 2 bases and J by 2 bases, with 12 bases left in between. The CDR3 loop reads CASSLPTEFNTEAFF. As DNA, the CDR3 is TGTGCCAGCAGTTTACCGACAGAGTTCAACACTGAAGCTTTCTTT. Drawing the rest from reference TRBV28 and TRBJ1-1, the complete variable domain is DVKVTQSSRYLVKRTGEKVFLECVQDMDHENMFWYRQDPGLGLRLIYFSYDVKMKEKGDIPEGYSVSREKKERFSLILESASTNQTSMYLCASSLPTEFNTEAFFGQGTRLTVV.

The chain links TRBV7-3 to TRBJ2-1; D is possibly TRBD2 (6 bases). CDR3 length equals 17 residues. Germline lookup yields CDR1 SGHTA and CDR2 FQGTGA. The germline V and J ends were trimmed by 4 bases and 7 bases, with 23 bases remaining between them. The CDR3 spells CASSSGAGGVDGNEQFF. The CDR3 nucleotides are TGTGCCAGCAGCTCGGGCGCCGGGGGAGTTGATGGGAATGAGCAGTTCTTC.

Only one count was recorded for this clone. The V call is TRBV28, the J call TRBJ2-1, with D possibly being TRBD2 (6 bases). V lost 6 bases and J 7 bases, leaving 19 bases between the germline ends. Germline V CDR1 and CDR2: MDHEN, SYDVKM. CDR3 length: 15 residues. CDR3 in amino acids: CASSLAEPHLNEQFF. Written as DNA, the CDR3 is TGTGCCAGCAGCTTAGCGGAACCACACTTAAATGAGCAGTTCTTC.

V gene TRBV14 combines with J gene TRBJ2-1, with a tentative D call TRBD1 (6 bases). The V end was cut by 6 bases, the J end by 12 bases, with 12 bases between. The CDR3 is 11 amino acids. Germline V gene sequence: CDR1 SGHDN, CDR2 FVKESK. CDR3: CASSQGQGQFF. The DNA of the CDR3 is TGTGCCAGCAGTCAGGGGCAGGGGCAGTTCTTC. The variable domain in full, completed from reference TRBV14 and TRBJ2-1, reads EAGVTQFPSHSVIEKGQTVTLRCDPISGHDNLYWYRRVMGKEIKFLLHFVKESKQDESGMPNNRFLAERTGGTYSTLKVQPAELEDSGVYFCASSQGQGQFFGPGTRLTVL.

Worth noting for this clone: Within the sample, other DNA sequences also encode this same CDR3. The V gene is TRBV7-9, the J gene TRBJ2-7, with D possibly TRBD2 on 6 matching bases. Between the trimmed V and J ends, which lost 5 bases and 1 base, there was a span of 9 bases. The germline gives CDR1 SEHNR, CDR2 FQNEAQ (reference sequence). The CDR3 is 13 amino acids. DNA of the CDR3: TGTGCCAGCAGCCCCGGGGGATCCTACGAGCAGTACTTC. It yields the protein CASSPGGSYEQYF.